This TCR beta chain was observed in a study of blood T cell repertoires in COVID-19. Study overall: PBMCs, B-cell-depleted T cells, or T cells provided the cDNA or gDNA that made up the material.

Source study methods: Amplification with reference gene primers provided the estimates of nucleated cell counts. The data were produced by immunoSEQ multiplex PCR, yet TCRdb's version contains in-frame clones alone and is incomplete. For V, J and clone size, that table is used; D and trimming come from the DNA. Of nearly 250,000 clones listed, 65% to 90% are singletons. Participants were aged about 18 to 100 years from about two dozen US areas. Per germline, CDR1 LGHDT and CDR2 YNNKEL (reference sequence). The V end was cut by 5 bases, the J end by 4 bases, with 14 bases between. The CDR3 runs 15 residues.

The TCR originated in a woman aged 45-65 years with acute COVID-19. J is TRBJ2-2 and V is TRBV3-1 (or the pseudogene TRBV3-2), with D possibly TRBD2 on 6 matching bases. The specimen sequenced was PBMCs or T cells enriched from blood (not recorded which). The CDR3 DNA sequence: TGTGCCAGCAGCTTAAGGCGGGGACTCACCGGGGAGCTGTTTTTT. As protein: CASSLRRGLTGELFF.